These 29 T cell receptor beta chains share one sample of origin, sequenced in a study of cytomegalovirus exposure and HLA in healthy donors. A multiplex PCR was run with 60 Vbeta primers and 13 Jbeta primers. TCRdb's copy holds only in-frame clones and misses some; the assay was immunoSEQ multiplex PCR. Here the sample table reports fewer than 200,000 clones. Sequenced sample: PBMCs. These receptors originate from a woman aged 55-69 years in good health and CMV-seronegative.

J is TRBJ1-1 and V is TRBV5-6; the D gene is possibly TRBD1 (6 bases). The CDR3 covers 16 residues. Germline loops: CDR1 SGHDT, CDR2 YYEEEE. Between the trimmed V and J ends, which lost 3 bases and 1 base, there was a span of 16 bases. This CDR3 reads CASSSYSGQQNTEAFF. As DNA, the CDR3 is TGTGCCAGCAGCTCCTACTCTGGACAGCAGAACACTGAAGCTTTCTTT. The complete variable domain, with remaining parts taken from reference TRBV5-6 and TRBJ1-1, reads DAGVTQSPTHLIKTRGQQVTLRCSPKSGHDTVSWYQQALGQGPQFIFQYYEEEERQRGNFPDRFSGHQFPNYSSELNVNALLLGDSALYLCASSSYSGQQNTEAFFGQGTRLTVV.

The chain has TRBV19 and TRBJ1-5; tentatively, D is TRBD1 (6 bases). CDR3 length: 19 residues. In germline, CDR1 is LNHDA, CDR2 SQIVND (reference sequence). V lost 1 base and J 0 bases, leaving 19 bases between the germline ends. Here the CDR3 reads CASSIVVRGAPYSNQPQHF. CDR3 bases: TGTGCCAGTAGTATAGTGGTCCGGGGGGCCCCTTATAGCAATCAGCCCCAGCATTTT.

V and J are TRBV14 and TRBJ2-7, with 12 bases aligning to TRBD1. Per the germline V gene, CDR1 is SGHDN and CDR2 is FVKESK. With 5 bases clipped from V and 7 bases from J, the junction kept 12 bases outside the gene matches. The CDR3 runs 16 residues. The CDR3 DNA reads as TGTGCCAGCAGCAATACACCGGGACAGGGGGCGTGGGAGCAGTACTTC. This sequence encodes CASSNTPGQGAWEQYF.

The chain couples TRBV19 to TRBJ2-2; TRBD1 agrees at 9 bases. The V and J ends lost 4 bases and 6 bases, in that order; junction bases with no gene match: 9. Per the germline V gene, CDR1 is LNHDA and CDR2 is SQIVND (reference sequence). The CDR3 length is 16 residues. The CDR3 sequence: CASSTPRDRAAGELFF. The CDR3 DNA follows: TGTGCCAGTAGTACACCGCGGGACAGGGCGGCCGGGGAGCTGTTTTTT.

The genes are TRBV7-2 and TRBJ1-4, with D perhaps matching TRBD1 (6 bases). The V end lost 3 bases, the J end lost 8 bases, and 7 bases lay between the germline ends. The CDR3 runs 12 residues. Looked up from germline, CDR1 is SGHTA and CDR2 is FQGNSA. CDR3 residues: CASSFQGEKLFF. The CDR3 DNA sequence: TGTGCCAGCAGCTTTCAGGGGGAAAAACTGTTTTTT.

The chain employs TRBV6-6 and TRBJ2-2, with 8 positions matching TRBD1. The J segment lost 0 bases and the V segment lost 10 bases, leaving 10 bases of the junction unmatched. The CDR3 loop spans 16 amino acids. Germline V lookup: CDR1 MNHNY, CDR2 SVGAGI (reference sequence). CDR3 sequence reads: CATHRGDTTNTGELFF. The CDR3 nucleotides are TGTGCCACCCACAGGGGGGACACAACGAACACCGGGGAGCTGTTTTTT.

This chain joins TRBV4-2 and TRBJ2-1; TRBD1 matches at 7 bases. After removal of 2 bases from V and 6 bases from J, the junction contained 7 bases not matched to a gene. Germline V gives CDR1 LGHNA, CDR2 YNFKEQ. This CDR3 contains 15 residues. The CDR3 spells CASSQPQGNGNEQFF. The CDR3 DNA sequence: TGTGCCAGCAGCCAACCACAGGGGAACGGCAATGAGCAGTTCTTC.

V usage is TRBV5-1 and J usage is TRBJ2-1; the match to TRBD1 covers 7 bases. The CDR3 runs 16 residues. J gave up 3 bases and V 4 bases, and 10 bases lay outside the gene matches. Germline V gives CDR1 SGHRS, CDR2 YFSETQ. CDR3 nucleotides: TGCGCCAGCAGCCCACCCCGAGGGACAGACTACAATGAGCAGTTCTTC. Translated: CASSPPRGTDYNEQFF.

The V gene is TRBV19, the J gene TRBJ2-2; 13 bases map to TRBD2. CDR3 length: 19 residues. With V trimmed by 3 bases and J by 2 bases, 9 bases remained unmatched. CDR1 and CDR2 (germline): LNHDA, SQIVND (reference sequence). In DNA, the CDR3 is TGTGCCAGTAGTATCCCCCCGACTAGCGGGGGGACAAACACCGGGGAGCTGTTTTTT. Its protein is CASSIPPTSGGTNTGELFF.

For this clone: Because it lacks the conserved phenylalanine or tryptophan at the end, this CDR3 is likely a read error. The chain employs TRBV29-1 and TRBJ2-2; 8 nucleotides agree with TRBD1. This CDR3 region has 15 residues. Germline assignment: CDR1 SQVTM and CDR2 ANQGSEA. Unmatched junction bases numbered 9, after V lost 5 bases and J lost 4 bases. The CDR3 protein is CSVTGTGMGTGELFS. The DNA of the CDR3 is TGCAGCGTTACGGGGACAGGAATGGGCACCGGGGAGCTGTTTTCT.

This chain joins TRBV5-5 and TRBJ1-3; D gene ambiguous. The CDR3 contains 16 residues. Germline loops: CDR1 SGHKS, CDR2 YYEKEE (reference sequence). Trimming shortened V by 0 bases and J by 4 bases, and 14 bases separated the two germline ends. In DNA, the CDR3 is TGTGCCAGCAGCTTGGCCCAGCCGGGATTCGGAAACACCATATATTTT. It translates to CASSLAQPGFGNTIYF.

The CDR3 region is CASSQPGLADTDTQYF. In DNA form, the CDR3 reads TGCGCCAGCAGCCAACCCGGACTAGCGGACACAGATACGCAGTATTTT. The chain links TRBV4-1 to TRBJ2-3; 10 nucleotides agree with TRBD2. The CDR3 is made up of 16 amino acids. After removal of 2 bases from V and 2 bases from J, the junction contained 4 bases not matched to a gene. In germline, CDR1 is MGHRA, CDR2 YSYEKL.

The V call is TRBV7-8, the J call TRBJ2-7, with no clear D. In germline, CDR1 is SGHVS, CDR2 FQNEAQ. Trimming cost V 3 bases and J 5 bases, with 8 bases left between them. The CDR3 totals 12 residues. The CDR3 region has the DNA TGTGCCAGCAGCTTCACACTACACGAGCAGTACTTC. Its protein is CASSFTLHEQYF.

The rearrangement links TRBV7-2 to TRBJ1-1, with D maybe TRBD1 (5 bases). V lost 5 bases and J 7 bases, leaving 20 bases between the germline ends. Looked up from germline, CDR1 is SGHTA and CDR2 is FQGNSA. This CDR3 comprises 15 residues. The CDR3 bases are TGTGCCAGCAGCCTATCGACCGGCCGAAGGGGTGAAGCTTTCTTT. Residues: CASSLSTGRRGEAFF. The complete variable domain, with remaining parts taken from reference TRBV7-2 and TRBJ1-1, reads GAGVSQSPSNKVTEKGKDVELRCDPISGHTALYWYRQSLGQGLEFLIYFQGNSAPDKSGLPSDRFSAERTGGSVSTLTIQRTQQEDSAVYLCASSLSTGRRGEAFFGQGTRLTVV.

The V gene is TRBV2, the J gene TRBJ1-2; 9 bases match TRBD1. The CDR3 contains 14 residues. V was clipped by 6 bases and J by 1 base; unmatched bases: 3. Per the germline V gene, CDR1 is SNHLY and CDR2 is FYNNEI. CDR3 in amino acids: CASRTGGGNYGYTF. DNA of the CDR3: TGTGCCAGCAGAACAGGGGGCGGTAACTATGGCTACACCTTC.

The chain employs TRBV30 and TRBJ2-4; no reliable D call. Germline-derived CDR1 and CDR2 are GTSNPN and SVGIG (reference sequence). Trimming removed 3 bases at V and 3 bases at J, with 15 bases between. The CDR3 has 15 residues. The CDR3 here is CAWSHPWQYKNIQYF. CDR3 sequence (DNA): TGTGCCTGGAGCCATCCCTGGCAATACAAAAACATTCAGTACTTC.

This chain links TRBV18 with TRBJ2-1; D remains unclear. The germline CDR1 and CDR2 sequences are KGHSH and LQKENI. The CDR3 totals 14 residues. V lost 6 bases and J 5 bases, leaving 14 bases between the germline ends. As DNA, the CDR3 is TGTGCCAGCTCCCCCATCCACAGAGACAATGAGCAGTTCTTC. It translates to CASSPIHRDNEQFF.

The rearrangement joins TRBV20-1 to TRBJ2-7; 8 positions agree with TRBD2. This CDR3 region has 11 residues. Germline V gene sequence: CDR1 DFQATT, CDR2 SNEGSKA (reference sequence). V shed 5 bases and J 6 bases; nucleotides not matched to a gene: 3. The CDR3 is CSAPSGSEQYF. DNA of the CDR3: TGCAGTGCTCCCAGCGGGAGCGAGCAGTACTTC.

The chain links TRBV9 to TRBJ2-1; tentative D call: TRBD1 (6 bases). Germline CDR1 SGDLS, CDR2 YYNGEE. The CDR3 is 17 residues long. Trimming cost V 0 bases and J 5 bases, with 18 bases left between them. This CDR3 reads CASSVDISGQRNNEQFF. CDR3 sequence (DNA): TGTGCCAGCAGCGTAGATATTTCGGGACAACGGAACAATGAGCAGTTCTTC.

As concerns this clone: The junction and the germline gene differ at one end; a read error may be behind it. In DNA, the CDR3 is TGTACCAGCAGCTTTGACAGGGGCATGAACACTGAAGCTTTCTTT. Translated: CTSSFDRGMNTEAFF. The gene calls are TRBV5-4 and TRBJ1-1; TRBD1 matches 8 bases. The CDR3 has 15 residues. The V gene's germline CDR1 is SGHNT and CDR2 YYREEE (reference sequence).

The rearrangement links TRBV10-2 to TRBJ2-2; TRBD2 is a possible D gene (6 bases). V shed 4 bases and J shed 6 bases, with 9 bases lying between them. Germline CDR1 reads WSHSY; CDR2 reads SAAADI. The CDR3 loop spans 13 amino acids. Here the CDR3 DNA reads TGCGCCAGCAGTGGCGGGGTAGCCGGGGAGCTGTTTTTT. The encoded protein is CASSGGVAGELFF.

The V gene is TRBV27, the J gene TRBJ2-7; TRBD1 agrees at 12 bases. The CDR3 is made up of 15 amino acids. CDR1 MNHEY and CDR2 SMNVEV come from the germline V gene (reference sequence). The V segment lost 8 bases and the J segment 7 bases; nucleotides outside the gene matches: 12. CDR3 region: CASSETGQGAVEQYF. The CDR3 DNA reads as TGTGCCAGCTCCGAAACGGGACAGGGGGCGGTGGAGCAGTACTTC.

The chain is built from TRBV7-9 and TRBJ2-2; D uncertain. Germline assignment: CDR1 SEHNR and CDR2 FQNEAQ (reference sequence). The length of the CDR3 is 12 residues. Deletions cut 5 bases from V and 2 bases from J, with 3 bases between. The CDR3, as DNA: TGTGCCAGCAGCCTTAACACCGGGGAGCTGTTTTTT. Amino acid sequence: CASSLNTGELFF.

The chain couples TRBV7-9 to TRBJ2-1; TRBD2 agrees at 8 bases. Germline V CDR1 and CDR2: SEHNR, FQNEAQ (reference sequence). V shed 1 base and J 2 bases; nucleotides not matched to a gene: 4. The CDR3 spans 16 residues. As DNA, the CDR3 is TGTGCCAGCAGCTTAGTCCTGCGGGAGGCCTACAATGAGCAGTTCTTC. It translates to CASSLVLREAYNEQFF.

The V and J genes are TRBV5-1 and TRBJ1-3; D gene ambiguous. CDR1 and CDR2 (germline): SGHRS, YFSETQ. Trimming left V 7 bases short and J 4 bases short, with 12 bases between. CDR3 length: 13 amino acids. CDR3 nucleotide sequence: TGCGCCAGCTCCGAAACGGGGGGAAACACCATATATTTT. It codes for CASSETGGNTIYF.

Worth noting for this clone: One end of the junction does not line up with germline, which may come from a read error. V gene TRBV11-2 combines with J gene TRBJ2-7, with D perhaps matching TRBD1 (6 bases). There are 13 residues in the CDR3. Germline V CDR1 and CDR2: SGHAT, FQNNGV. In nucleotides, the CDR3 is TGTGCCAGCAGTATGGACAGAGACTACGAGCAGTATTTC. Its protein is CASSMDRDYEQYF.

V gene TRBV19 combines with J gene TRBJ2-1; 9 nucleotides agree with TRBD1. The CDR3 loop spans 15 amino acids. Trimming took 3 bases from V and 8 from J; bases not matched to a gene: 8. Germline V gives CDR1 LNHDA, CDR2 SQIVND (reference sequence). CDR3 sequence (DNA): TGTGCCAGTAGTATTTTAGTGGGACAGGGAGATGAGCAGTTCTTC. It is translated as CASSILVGQGDEQFF.

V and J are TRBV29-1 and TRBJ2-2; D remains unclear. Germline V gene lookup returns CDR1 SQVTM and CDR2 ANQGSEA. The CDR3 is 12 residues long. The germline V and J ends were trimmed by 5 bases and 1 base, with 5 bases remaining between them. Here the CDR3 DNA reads TGCAGCGTTCAGATGAACACCGGGGAGCTGTTTTTT. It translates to CSVQMNTGELFF.

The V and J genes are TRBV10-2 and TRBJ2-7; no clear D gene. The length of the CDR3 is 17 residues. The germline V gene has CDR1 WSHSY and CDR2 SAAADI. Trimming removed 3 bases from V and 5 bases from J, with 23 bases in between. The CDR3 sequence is CASSDLPRTEKQDEQYF. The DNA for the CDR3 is TGCGCCAGCAGTGACCTCCCCAGAACAGAAAAGCAAGACGAGCAGTACTTC.